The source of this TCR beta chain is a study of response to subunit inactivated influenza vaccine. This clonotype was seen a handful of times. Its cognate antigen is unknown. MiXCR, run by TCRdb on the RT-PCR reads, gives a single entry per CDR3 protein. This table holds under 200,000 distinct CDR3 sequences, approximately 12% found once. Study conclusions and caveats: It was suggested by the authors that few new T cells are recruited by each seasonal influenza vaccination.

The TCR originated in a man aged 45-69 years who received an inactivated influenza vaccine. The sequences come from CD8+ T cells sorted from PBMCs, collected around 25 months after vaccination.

The CDR3 sequence: CAWSGIQGHGGYTF. As DNA, the CDR3 is TGTGCCTGGAGTGGGATACAGGGTCATGGTGGCTACACCTTC. This chain joins TRBV30 and TRBJ1-2, with TRBD1 as a possible D gene (6 bases). V lost 1 base, J lost 7 bases, and 16 bases lay in between. There are 14 residues in the CDR3. Germline CDR1 is GTSNPN and CDR2 is SVGIG (reference sequence). The complete variable domain, with remaining parts taken from reference TRBV30 and TRBJ1-2, reads SQTIHQWPATLVQPVGSPLSLECTVEGTSNPNLYWYRQAAGRGLQLLFYSVGIGQISSEVPQNLSASRPQDRQFILSSKKLLLSDSGFYLCAWSGIQGHGGYTFGSGTRLTVV.